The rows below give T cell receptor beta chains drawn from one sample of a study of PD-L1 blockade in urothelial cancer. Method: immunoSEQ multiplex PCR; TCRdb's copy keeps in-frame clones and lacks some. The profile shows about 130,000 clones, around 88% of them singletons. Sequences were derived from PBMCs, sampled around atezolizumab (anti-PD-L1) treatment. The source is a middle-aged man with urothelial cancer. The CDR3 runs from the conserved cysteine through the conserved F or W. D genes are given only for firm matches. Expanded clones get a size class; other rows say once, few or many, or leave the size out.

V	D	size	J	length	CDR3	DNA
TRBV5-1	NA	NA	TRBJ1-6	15	CASSLEGGANSPLHF	TGCGCCAGCAGCTTGGAGGGGGGGGCTAATTCACCCCTCCACTTT
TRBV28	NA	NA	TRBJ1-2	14	CASSLRGGGRGYTF	TGTGCCAGCAGTTTAAGGGGCGGGGGCCGGGGCTACACCTTC
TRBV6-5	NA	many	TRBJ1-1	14	CASSYSRGNTEAFF	TGTGCCAGCAGTTACTCCAGGGGGAACACTGAAGCTTTCTTT
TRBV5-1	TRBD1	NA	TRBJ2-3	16	CASSLGGQGPTDTQYF	TGCGCCAGCAGCTTGGGTGGACAGGGCCCCACAGATACGCAGTATTTT
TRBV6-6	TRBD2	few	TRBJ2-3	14	CASSYGGSADTQYF	TGTGCCAGCAGTTACGGCGGGAGTGCAGATACGCAGTATTTT
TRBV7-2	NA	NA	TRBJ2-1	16	CASSLEETSSYNEQFF	TGTGCCAGCAGCTTAGAGGAGACTAGCTCCTACAATGAGCAGTTCTTC
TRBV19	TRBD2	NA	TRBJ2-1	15	CASSFLAGGPRSQFF	TGTGCCAGTAGTTTCCTAGCGGGAGGGCCTAGGTCGCAGTTCTTC
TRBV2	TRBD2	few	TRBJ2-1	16	CASSEVRLAVYNEQFF	TGTGCCAGCAGTGAAGTGCGACTAGCTGTTTACAATGAGCAGTTCTTC
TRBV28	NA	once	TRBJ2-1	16	CASATLAAPAYNEQFF	TGTGCCAGCGCAACCTTAGCGGCACCCGCCTACAATGAGCAGTTCTTC
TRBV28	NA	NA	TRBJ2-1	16	CASRAAGGAGYNEQFF	TGTGCCAGCAGAGCTGCGGGCGGGGCGGGATACAATGAGCAGTTCTTC
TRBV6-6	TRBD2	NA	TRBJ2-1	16	CASRLPKRELNNEQFF	TGTGCCAGCAGGCTGCCAAAGCGGGAGCTGAACAATGAGCAGTTCTTC
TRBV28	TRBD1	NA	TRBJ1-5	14	CASRMDRVTGTQHF	TGTGCCAGCAGGATGGACAGGGTAACAGGGACCCAGCATTTT
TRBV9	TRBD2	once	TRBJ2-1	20	CASSLTGTSGRVWGSNEQFF	TGTGCCAGCAGCTTGACCGGGACTAGCGGGAGAGTATGGGGGTCCAATGAGCAGTTCTTC
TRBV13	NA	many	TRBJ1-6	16	CASSFRAPGGNSPLHF	TGTGCCAGCAGCTTCAGGGCCCCTGGCGGTAATTCACCCCTCCACTTT
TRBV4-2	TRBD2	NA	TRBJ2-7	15	CASSQDSGRAVEQYF	TGTGCCAGCAGCCAAGATAGCGGGAGGGCCGTCGAGCAGTACTTC
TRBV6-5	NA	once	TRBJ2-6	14	CASSTGSGANVLTF	TGTGCCAGCAGTACAGGGTCTGGGGCCAACGTCCTGACTTTC
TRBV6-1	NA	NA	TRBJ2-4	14	CASSRSGARNIQYF	TGTGCCAGCAGCCGAAGTGGTGCCAGAAACATTCAGTACTTC
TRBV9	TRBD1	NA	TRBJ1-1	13	CASSADRGTEAFF	TGTGCCAGCAGCGCGGACAGGGGCACTGAAGCTTTCTTT
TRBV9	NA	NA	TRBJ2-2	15	CASSVLQGGSGELFF	TGTGCCAGCAGCGTTTTACAGGGTGGGTCCGGGGAGCTGTTTTTT
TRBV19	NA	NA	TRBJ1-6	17	CATRGVGESSYNSPLHF	TGTGCCACAAGAGGCGTTGGCGAAAGCTCCTATAATTCACCCCTCCACTTT
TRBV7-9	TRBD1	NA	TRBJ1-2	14	CASSPSGTVEGYTF	TGTGCCAGCAGCCCATCCGGGACAGTAGAAGGCTACACCTTC
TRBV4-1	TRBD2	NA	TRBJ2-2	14	CASSPRLASGELFF	TGCGCCAGCAGCCCCAGACTAGCATCCGGGGAGCTGTTTTTT
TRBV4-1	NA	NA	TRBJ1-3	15	CASSTTATSGNTIYF	TGCGCCAGCAGCACGACAGCAACCTCTGGAAACACCATATATTTT
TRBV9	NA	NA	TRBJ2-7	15	CASSSSGTATYEQYF	TGTGCCAGCAGCTCCTCCGGGACTGCTACCTACGAGCAGTACTTC
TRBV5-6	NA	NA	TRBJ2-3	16	CASSLMTGLTTDTQYF	TGTGCCAGCAGCTTGATGACAGGACTTACCACAGATACGCAGTATTTT
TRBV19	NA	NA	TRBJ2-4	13	CASTDRAKNIQYF	TGTGCCAGTACGGACAGAGCCAAAAACATTCAGTACTTC
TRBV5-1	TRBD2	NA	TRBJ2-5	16	CASSSTHGTIQETQYF	TGCGCCAGCAGCTCCACTCACGGGACTATCCAAGAGACCCAGTACTTC
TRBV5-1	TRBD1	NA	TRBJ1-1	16	CASSSDPGTANTEAFF	TGCGCCAGCAGCTCCGACCCCGGGACAGCGAACACTGAAGCTTTCTTT
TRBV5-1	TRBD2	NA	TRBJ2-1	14	CASSSFREGDEQFF	TGCGCCAGCAGCTCCTTTCGGGAGGGGGATGAGCAGTTCTTC
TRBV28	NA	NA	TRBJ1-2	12	CASRPGVGGYTF	TGTGCCAGCAGACCAGGGGTTGGTGGCTACACCTTC
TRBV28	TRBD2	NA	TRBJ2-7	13	CASSLRGAYEQYF	TGTGCCAGCAGTTTACGGGGGGCCTACGAGCAGTACTTC
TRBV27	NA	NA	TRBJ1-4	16	CASSLTPFETNEKLFF	TGTGCCAGCAGTTTAACTCCCTTTGAAACTAATGAAAAACTGTTTTTT
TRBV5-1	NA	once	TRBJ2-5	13	CASSSGGVETQYF	TGCGCCAGCAGCTCAGGAGGGGTAGAGACCCAGTACTTC
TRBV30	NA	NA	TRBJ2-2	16	CAWSVRGAVGFGELFF	TGTGCCTGGAGTGTACGGGGGGCGGTTGGTTTCGGGGAGCTGTTTTTT
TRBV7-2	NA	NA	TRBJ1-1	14	CASSRHSANTEAFF	TGTGCCAGCAGCCGACACTCCGCGAACACTGAAGCTTTCTTT
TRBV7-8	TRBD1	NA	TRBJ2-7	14	CASSPGTGFYEQYF	TGTGCCAGCAGCCCTGGGACAGGGTTCTACGAGCAGTACTTC
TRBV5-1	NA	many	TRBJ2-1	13	CASSLTRVNEQFF	TGCGCCAGCAGCTTGACCAGGGTGAATGAGCAGTTCTTC
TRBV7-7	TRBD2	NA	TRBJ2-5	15	CASSSTSGNGETQYF	TGTGCTAGCAGTTCGACTAGCGGGAATGGGGAGACCCAGTACTTC
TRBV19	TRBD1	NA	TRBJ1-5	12	CAIGTVNQPQHF	TGTGCCATCGGGACAGTTAATCAGCCCCAGCATTTT
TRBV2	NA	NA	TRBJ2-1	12	CASRPDTNEQFF	TGTGCCAGCAGGCCGGACACCAATGAGCAGTTCTTC
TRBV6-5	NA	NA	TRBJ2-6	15	CASSPAHSGANVLTF	TGTGCCAGCAGTCCCGCGCACTCTGGGGCCAACGTCCTGACTTTC